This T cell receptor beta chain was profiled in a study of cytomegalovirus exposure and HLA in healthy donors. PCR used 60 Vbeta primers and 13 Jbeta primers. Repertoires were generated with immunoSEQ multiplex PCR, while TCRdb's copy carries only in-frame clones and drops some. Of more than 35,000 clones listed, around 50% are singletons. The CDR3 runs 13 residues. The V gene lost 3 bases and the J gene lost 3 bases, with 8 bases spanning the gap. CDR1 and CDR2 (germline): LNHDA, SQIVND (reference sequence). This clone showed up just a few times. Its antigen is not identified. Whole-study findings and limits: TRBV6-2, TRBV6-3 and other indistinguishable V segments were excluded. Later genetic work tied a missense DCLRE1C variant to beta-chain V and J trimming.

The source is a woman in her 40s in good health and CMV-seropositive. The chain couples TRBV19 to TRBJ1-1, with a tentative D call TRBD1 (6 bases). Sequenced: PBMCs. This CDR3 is CASSIKGDTEAFF. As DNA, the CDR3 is TGTGCCAGTAGTATCAAGGGGGACACTGAAGCTTTCTTT.